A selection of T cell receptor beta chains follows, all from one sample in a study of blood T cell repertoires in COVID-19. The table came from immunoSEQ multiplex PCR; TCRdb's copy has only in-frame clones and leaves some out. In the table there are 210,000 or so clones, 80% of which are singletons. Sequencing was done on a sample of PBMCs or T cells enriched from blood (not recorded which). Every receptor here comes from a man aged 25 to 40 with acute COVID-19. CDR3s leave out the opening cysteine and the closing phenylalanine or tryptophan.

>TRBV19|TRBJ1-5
ASSLRQGNQPQH
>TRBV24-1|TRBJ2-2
ATSDEQGSRTGELF
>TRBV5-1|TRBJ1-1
ASSLAAVNTEAF
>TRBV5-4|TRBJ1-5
ASSLRGGDQPQH
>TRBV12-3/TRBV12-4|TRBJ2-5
ASSLAPKETQY
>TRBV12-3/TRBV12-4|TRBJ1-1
ASSRTGNEAF
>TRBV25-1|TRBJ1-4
ASRGQGWNEKLF
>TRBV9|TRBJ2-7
ASSFGTQYEQY
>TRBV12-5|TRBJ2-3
ASGLALRDRLGTDTQY
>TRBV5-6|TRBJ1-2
ASSLGSGQGFGYT
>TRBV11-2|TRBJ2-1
ASSPQTAQSSYNEQF
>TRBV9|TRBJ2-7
ASSPTGQLSSYEQY
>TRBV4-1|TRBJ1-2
ASSPSPGQGAANYGYT
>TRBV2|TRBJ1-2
ASPSPKLGGYGYT
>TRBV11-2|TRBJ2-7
ASSQPAGGTYEQY
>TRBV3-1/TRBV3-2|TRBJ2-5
ASSPRTDNGETQY
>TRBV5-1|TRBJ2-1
ASSLSGGDNNEQF
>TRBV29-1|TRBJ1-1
SVLLSTEAF
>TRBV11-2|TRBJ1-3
ASSLLPDFLTGGPT
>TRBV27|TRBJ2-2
ASRKAAGGPKNTGELF
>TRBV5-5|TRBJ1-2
ASSLRGAGYQGYT
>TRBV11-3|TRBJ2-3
ASSPSGGRSDTQY
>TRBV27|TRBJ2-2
ASTLQPLNTGELF
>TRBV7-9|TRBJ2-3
ASSLALAGEITDTQY
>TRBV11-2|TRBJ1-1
ASSLGLQGFLAEAF
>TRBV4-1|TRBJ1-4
ASSQRQDEKLF
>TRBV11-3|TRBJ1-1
ASSSRGGTEAF
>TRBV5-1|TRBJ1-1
ASSVQGGNTEAF
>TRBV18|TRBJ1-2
ASSRPGADGYT
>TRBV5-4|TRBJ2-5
ASSWGPDSQETQY
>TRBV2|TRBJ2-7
AATGTSGSYEQY
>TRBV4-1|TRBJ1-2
ASSQDRGRDGYT
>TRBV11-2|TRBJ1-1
ARVPGQAKNTEAF
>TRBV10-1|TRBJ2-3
ASSAGQGGVLTDTQY
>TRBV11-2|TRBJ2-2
ASSLVYRELTGELF
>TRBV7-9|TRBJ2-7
ASSLGLAGEQY
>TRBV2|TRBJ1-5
ASSRDSPYSNQPQH
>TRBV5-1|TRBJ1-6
ASSPTQGTDSPLH
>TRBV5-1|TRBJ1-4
ASRAPGGKGEKLF
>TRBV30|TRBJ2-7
AWEIYRGLGEQY
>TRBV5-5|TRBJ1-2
ASSSLHRDRVVNYGYT
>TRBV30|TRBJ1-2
AWGGLAGGLYGYT
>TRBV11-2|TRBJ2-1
ASSLLAGGGNEQF
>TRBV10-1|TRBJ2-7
ARPAGKNFTLLYEQY
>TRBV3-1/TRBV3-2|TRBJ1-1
ASSPLAGGAVNTEAF
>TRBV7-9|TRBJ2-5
ASSPRRNMDRQETQY
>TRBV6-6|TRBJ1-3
ASSRTLNRGSNDPRTSGNTIY